This T cell receptor (beta chain) was recovered during a study of blood T cell repertoires in COVID-19. Study-wide context: PBMCs, B-cell-depleted T cells, or T cells were the source of the cDNA or gDNA that made up the material.

Allocation to cohorts depended on clinical history reported by the participants. Recovered Cohort 3 donors showed two negative PCRs, clearance, or symptom resolution. In the authors' workflow: Estimated nucleated cell counts came from reference gene primer amplification. Clones were sequenced by immunoSEQ multiplex PCR, and TCRdb holds only the in-frame ones, with some missing. For V, J and clone size, that table is used; D and trimming come from the DNA. Seen here are just over 150,000 clones, over 75% observed once, and the top ten hold around 7%. This clone appeared a few times. The CDR3 is 14 residues long. Germline CDR1 and CDR2: LNHDA and SQIVND (reference sequence). Between the trimmed V and J ends, which lost 1 base and 5 bases, there was a span of 11 bases.

V and J are TRBV19 and TRBJ2-5; maybe TRBD1 (6 bases). Sequenced sample: PBMCs or T cells enriched from blood (not recorded which). The receptor's source is a woman between 50 and 59 years old who had recovered from COVID-19. CDR3 in amino acids: CASSIAGEEETQYF. CDR3 sequence (DNA): TGTGCCAGTAGTATAGCAGGGGAAGAGGAGACCCAGTACTTC.